This note documents a single T cell receptor beta chain sequence. Its antigen is currently unknown. Lesional scalp punch biopsies and peripheral blood came from alopecia areata patients. The CDR3 consists of 14 residues. The V gene's germline CDR1 is SGHAT and CDR2 FQNNGV. Trimming cost V 7 bases and J 1 base, with 10 bases left between them. The data derive from a study of CD8+ T cells in alopecia areata. In the study overall: Tofacitinib administration to treated patients was oral, at 5 to 10 mg twice daily. The duration of tofacitinib was 6 to 18 months, with 6 months off drug afterward.

Following extraction, RNA underwent reverse transcription to cDNA, which served as the sequencing template. Repertoires were generated with immunoSEQ multiplex PCR, while TCRdb's copy carries only in-frame clones and drops some. The sample includes thousands of clones, 65% to 75% of them seen just once. General study results and limits: Scalp lesions, especially in alopecia totalis/universalis, had higher clonality than normal scalp.

This sequence originates from a human donor with alopecia areata. The sample here was skin, taken at week 0. The chain recombines TRBV11-2 with TRBJ2-2; the D is unclear. In DNA, the CDR3 is TGTGCCAGCAACCTCATCGAGAACACCGGGGAGCTGTTTTTT. Amino acids: CASNLIENTGELFF.